A single TCR beta chain is shown here with its context. This sample was included in a study of shared clonotypes between healthy human individuals. The protocol was immunoSEQ multiplex PCR, while the TCRdb copy is restricted to in-frame clones and leaves out a portion. The sample has approximately 2.4 million clones, 90% to 97% seen once; the top ten hold less than 0.15%. This CDR3 region has 16 residues. CDR1 MNHNS and CDR2 SASEGT come from the germline V gene. V dropped 1 base and J dropped 6; count of bases not matched to a gene: 5. The chain couples TRBV6-1 to TRBJ1-6; TRBD1 agrees at 8 bases. The receptor was isolated from a man younger than 35 in good health. Sequenced material: naive CD4+ T cells sorted from blood. Subset specified: CD45RA+ positively selected. CDR3 in amino acids: CASSEVRTGGNSPLHF. For the CDR3, the DNA is TGTGCCAGCAGTGAAGTTAGAACAGGGGGTAATTCACCCCTCCACTTT.